Below, 27 T cell receptor beta chains from the same sample are listed, as sequenced in a study of OX40 agonist ivuxolimab in advanced cancers. TCRdb keeps only in-frame clones here, not all; method: immunoSEQ multiplex PCR. The sample gives about 83,000 clones, approximately 84% of which show up once; under 7.5% is in the top ten. This sample comprised CD4+ or CD8+ T cells sorted from blood, obtained in a trial of the OX40 agonist ivuxolimab. These receptor sequences come from an adult with an advanced solid tumor such as melanoma, head and neck, liver or kidney cancer.

The chain couples TRBV20-1 to TRBJ2-1; D not resolved. Germline V gene data show CDR1 as DFQATT and CDR2 as SNEGSKA (reference sequence). CDR3 length: 11 residues. V was pared by 3 bases and J by 6 bases, with 6 bases between. The CDR3 region has the DNA TGCAGTGCTAGTAAAAGCAATGAGCAGTTCTTC. It yields the protein CSASKSNEQFF.

The J gene is TRBJ1-1, the V gene TRBV7-2; possibly TRBD1 for D (5 bases). The CDR3 extends over 13 amino acids. Trimming cost V 6 bases and J 3 bases, with 11 bases left between them. The V gene's germline CDR1 is SGHTA and CDR2 FQGNSA. This CDR3 is CASRGQGYTEAFF. The DNA for the CDR3 is TGTGCCAGCAGGGGGCAGGGATACACTGAAGCTTTCTTT. Complete variable domain (other parts from reference TRBV7-2 and TRBJ1-1): GAGVSQSPSNKVTEKGKDVELRCDPISGHTALYWYRQSLGQGLEFLIYFQGNSAPDKSGLPSDRFSAERTGGSVSTLTIQRTQQEDSAVYLCASRGQGYTEAFFGQGTRLTVV.

This clone occurred a few times. The chain recombines TRBV9 with TRBJ1-1; D not resolved. Germline V CDR1 and CDR2: SGDLS, YYNGEE. The CDR3 sequence is 14 residues long. V lost 0 bases to trimming and J lost 5 bases, with 11 bases between them. In DNA, the CDR3 is TGTGCCAGCAGCGTAGCGGTTTCGGGAACTGAAGCTTTCTTT. Translation: CASSVAVSGTEAFF.

The rearrangement links TRBV9 to TRBJ1-2; no firm D call. V lost 1 base and J 2 bases, leaving 6 bases between the germline ends. CDR1 and CDR2 (germline): SGDLS, YYNGEE. The CDR3 has 13 amino acids. DNA for the CDR3: TGTGCCAGCAGCGTACTAGGGAACTATGGCTACACCTTC. Residues: CASSVLGNYGYTF.

This chain links TRBV20-1 with TRBJ2-1, with D unclear. Germline assignment: CDR1 DFQATT and CDR2 SNEGSKA (reference sequence). The germline V and J ends were trimmed by 3 bases and 6 bases, with 6 bases remaining between them. This CDR3 is built from 11 residues. DNA of the CDR3: TGCAGTGCTAGTATAGTCAATGAGCAGTTCTTC. It encodes CSASIVNEQFF.

V usage is TRBV9 and J usage is TRBJ1-6, with D unresolved. V was shortened by 3 bases and J by 9 bases, with 10 bases between the two germline ends. The CDR3 runs 13 residues. Germline CDR1 and CDR2: SGDLS and YYNGEE. DNA of the CDR3: TGTGCCAGCAGCGAGGGTAGCGGTTCACCCCTCCACTTT. Translating it yields CASSEGSGSPLHF.

The chain uses TRBV6-1 and TRBJ2-5; the D call may be TRBD1 or TRBD2 (6 bases each). Looked up from germline, CDR1 is MNHNS and CDR2 is SASEGT. Trimming shortened V by 0 bases and J by 4 bases, and 12 bases separated the two germline ends. The CDR3 is made up of 15 amino acids. CDR3 in DNA: TGTGCCAGCAGTGAAGCGCTAGGGGGGAGAGAGACCCAGTACTTC. This sequence encodes CASSEALGGRETQYF.

This chain uses TRBV5-6 with TRBJ2-1; D is possibly TRBD2 (5 bases). V dropped 0 bases and J dropped 9 bases, with 7 bases sitting between them. The CDR3 has 12 residues. The germline gives CDR1 SGHDT, CDR2 YYEEEE. This CDR3 reads CASSLDRGEQFF. In nucleotides, the CDR3 is TGTGCCAGCAGCTTGGATCGGGGTGAGCAGTTCTTC. The variable domain in full, completed from reference TRBV5-6 and TRBJ2-1, reads DAGVTQSPTHLIKTRGQQVTLRCSPKSGHDTVSWYQQALGQGPQFIFQYYEEEERQRGNFPDRFSGHQFPNYSSELNVNALLLGDSALYLCASSLDRGEQFFGPGTRLTVL.

V usage is TRBV6-6 and J usage is TRBJ1-5; D unresolved. Germline V CDR1 and CDR2: MNHNY, SVGAGI (reference sequence). The V and J ends lost 6 bases and 2 bases respectively, with 8 bases between them. This CDR3 comprises 13 residues. CDR3 residues: CASRWEGNQPQHF. Written as DNA, the CDR3 is TGTGCCAGCAGATGGGAAGGCAATCAGCCCCAGCATTTT.

V usage is TRBV7-9 and J usage is TRBJ2-1; 7 bases agree with TRBD1. The CDR3 is made up of 14 amino acids. Germline assignment: CDR1 SEHNR and CDR2 FQNEAQ (reference sequence). V gave up 5 bases and J gave up 2 bases; unmatched junction bases: 3. The CDR3 loop reads CASSLGQAYNEQFF. Here the CDR3 DNA reads TGTGCCAGCAGCCTCGGACAGGCCTACAATGAGCAGTTCTTC. The whole variable domain, filled in from reference TRBV7-9 and TRBJ2-1, reads DTGVSQNPRHKITKRGQNVTFRCDPISEHNRLYWYRQTLGQGPEFLTYFQNEAQLEKSRLLSDRFSAERPKGSFSTLEIQRTEQGDSAMYLCASSLGQAYNEQFFGPGTRLTVL.

This chain joins TRBV2 and TRBJ1-1, with D possibly TRBD1 on 6 matching bases. In germline, CDR1 is SNHLY, CDR2 FYNNEI. The CDR3 consists of 14 residues. V gave up 6 bases and J gave up 0 bases, with 11 bases separating them. CDR3 DNA sequence: TGTGCCAGCAGATACAGGGTCCTGAACACTGAAGCTTTCTTT. Translating it yields CASRYRVLNTEAFF.

The sample holds one count of this clone. The gene calls are TRBV7-9 and TRBJ2-1, with 9 positions matching TRBD1. Germline V gene lookup returns CDR1 SEHNR and CDR2 FQNEAQ (reference sequence). CDR3 length equals 14 residues. J gave up 10 bases and V 5 bases, and 9 bases lay outside the gene matches. CDR3 coding DNA: TGTGCCAGCAGCCAACAGGGGGCTAAGGTAGAGCAGTTCTTC. Translation: CASSQQGAKVEQFF.

This chain joins TRBV19 and TRBJ1-1, with D possibly matching TRBD1 (5 bases). This CDR3 spans 14 amino acids. Trimming took off 3 bases at V and 11 bases at J, with 19 bases between the two ends. CDR1 LNHDA and CDR2 SQIVND come from the germline V gene (reference sequence). Here the CDR3 reads CASSIFFDSPGAFF. The CDR3 nucleotides read TGTGCCAGTAGTATTTTCTTCGACAGTCCCGGGGCTTTCTTT.

The chain recombines TRBV6-5 with TRBJ2-7; the D gene is possibly TRBD2 (6 bases). V lost 4 bases to trimming and J lost 7 bases, with 20 bases between them. The germline CDR1 and CDR2 sequences are MNHEY and SVGAGI. The CDR3 sequence is 15 residues long. CDR3 in DNA: TGTGCCAGCAGTTCCGCCGGGACTGGCCCGAAGGAGCAGTACTTC. It codes for CASSSAGTGPKEQYF.

The chain links TRBV19 to TRBJ2-2; D gene unclear. Germline lookup yields CDR1 LNHDA and CDR2 SQIVND (reference sequence). V lost 1 base and J 0 bases, leaving 6 bases between the germline ends. The CDR3 contains 15 residues. CDR3 amino acids: CASSIVGTNTGELFF. CDR3 nucleotides: TGTGCCAGTAGTATAGTAGGGACGAACACCGGGGAGCTGTTTTTT. The full variable domain, its missing parts supplied by reference TRBV19 and TRBJ2-2, is DGGITQSPKYLFRKEGQNVTLSCEQNLNHDAMYWYRQDPGQGLRLIYYSQIVNDFQKGDIAEGYSVSREKKESFPLTVTSAQKNPTAFYLCASSIVGTNTGELFFGEGSRLTVL.

The chain has TRBV11-2 and TRBJ2-1; D gene unclear. Trimming left V 3 bases short and J 6 bases short, with 9 bases between. This CDR3 region has 13 residues. The germline CDR1 and CDR2 sequences are SGHAT and FQNNGV. CDR3 loop: CASSFVGLNEQFF. CDR3 nucleotides: TGTGCCAGCAGCTTTGTGGGCCTCAATGAGCAGTTCTTC. The full variable domain, completed using reference TRBV11-2 and TRBJ2-1, is EAGVAQSPRYKIIEKRQSVAFWCNPISGHATLYWYQQILGQGPKLLIQFQNNGVVDDSQLPKDRFSAERLKGVDSTLKIQPAKLEDSAVYLCASSFVGLNEQFFGPGTRLTVL.

The chain recombines TRBV7-9 with TRBJ2-7; D gene unclear. The V gene's germline CDR1 is SEHNR and CDR2 FQNEAQ (reference sequence). V was pared by 3 bases and J by 0 bases, with 9 bases between. The CDR3 runs to 14 residues. CDR3: CASSFRDNSYEQYF. CDR3 nucleotides: TGTGCCAGCAGCTTTCGAGACAACTCCTACGAGCAGTACTTC.

The table lists this clone with a count of one. CDR3 DNA sequence: TGCGCCAGCAGCCAAGAATTGGACAGGACTCGCACCTTC. Its protein product is CASSQELDRTRTF. The chain is built from TRBV4-1 and TRBJ1-2, with 7 bases fitting TRBD1. Germline V lookup: CDR1 MGHRA, CDR2 YSYEKL. The CDR3 loop spans 13 amino acids. V shed 0 bases and J 13 bases; nucleotides not matched to a gene: 8.

V gene TRBV5-4 combines with J gene TRBJ2-1, with a possible D match to TRBD2 (5 bases). The V gene's germline CDR1 is SGHNT and CDR2 YYREEE (reference sequence). The CDR3 has 14 amino acids. V shed 1 base and J shed 3 bases, with 8 bases lying between them. The CDR3 DNA is TGTGCCAGCAGCTTGACGGGATTCTACAATGAGCAGTTCTTC. It yields the protein CASSLTGFYNEQFF.

Only one count was recorded for this clone. The sample carries other DNA sequences with the same CDR3. The CDR3 spells CASSEDYSYEQYF. CDR3 DNA: TGTGCCAGCAGTGAGGACTACTCCTACGAGCAGTACTTC. This chain uses TRBV2 with TRBJ2-7; TRBD2 is a possible D gene (6 bases). The CDR3 length is 13 residues. Deletions cut 3 bases from V and 0 bases from J, with 6 bases between. Germline CDR1 SNHLY, CDR2 FYNNEI.

In regard to this clone: One end of the junction fails to match germline, which may point to a read error. The chain carries TRBV30 and TRBJ2-3; D is ambiguous. This CDR3 has 12 residues. Germline V CDR1 and CDR2: GTSNPN, SVGIG (reference sequence). CDR3 residues: CAWSSSAETQYF. CDR3 coding DNA: TGTGCCTGGAGTAGCTCTGCAGAAACGCAGTATTTT.

The chain carries TRBV7-9 and TRBJ2-7; TRBD1 matches 7 bases. CDR3 length: 15 amino acids. The V gene end was trimmed by 5 bases and the J gene end by 2 bases; junction bases not matched to a gene: 9. Germline V CDR1 and CDR2: SEHNR, FQNEAQ (reference sequence). CDR3 sequence (DNA): TGTGCCAGCAGCGAACGGGACAGTTCGACCTACGAGCAGTACTTC. Translated: CASSERDSSTYEQYF.

V and J are TRBV7-9 and TRBJ1-2, with a tentative D call TRBD1 (5 bases). The V gene lost 3 bases and the J gene lost 8 bases, with 16 bases spanning the gap. This CDR3 spans 14 amino acids. CDR1 and CDR2 (germline): SEHNR, FQNEAQ (reference sequence). CDR3 DNA sequence: TGTGCCAGCAGCTTGGCGACGGGGCCGCGGGGCTACACCTTC. It encodes CASSLATGPRGYTF.

The rearrangement joins TRBV7-2 to TRBJ2-1, with D unresolved. Trimming shortened V by 5 bases and J by 3 bases, and 5 bases separated the two germline ends. Germline CDR1 and CDR2: SGHTA and FQGNSA. CDR3 length: 12 amino acids. The CDR3 is CASSGYYNEQFF. The CDR3 DNA reads TGTGCCAGCAGCGGGTACTACAATGAGCAGTTCTTC.

V usage is TRBV14 and J usage is TRBJ2-3, with 10 bases that match TRBD2. After removal of 4 bases from V and 3 bases from J, the junction contained 7 bases not matched to a gene. Germline-derived CDR1 and CDR2 are SGHDN and FVKESK. The length of the CDR3 is 16 residues. CDR3 in DNA: TGTGCCAGCAGCCGCCGGACTAGCGGTGCGACAGATACGCAGTATTTT. Its protein is CASSRRTSGATDTQYF.

The chain combines TRBV7-2 with TRBJ2-4; 7 bases are shared with TRBD1. This CDR3 has 13 amino acids. Germline V gives CDR1 SGHTA, CDR2 FQGNSA. V was clipped by 1 base and J by 14 bases; unmatched bases: 8. In nucleotides, the CDR3 is TGTGCCAGCAGCTTAGGGGCTCAGGGACAGAAGTACTTC. Its translation is CASSLGAQGQKYF. Looking up the rest from reference TRBV7-2 and TRBJ2-4 gives the full variable domain: GAGVSQSPSNKVTEKGKDVELRCDPISGHTALYWYRQSLGQGLEFLIYFQGNSAPDKSGLPSDRFSAERTGGSVSTLTIQRTQQEDSAVYLCASSLGAQGQKYFGAGTRLSVL.

In this sample, this clone turned up once. This chain links TRBV5-1 with TRBJ1-4, with D possibly being TRBD1 (5 bases). The germline V gene encodes CDR1 SGHRS and CDR2 YFSETQ. Trimming removed 4 bases at V and 0 bases at J, with 16 bases between. The length of the CDR3 is 17 residues. The DNA of the CDR3 is TGCGCCAGCAGCCCATCTGACAGATCCTCAACTAATGAAAAACTGTTTTTT. The encoded protein is CASSPSDRSSTNEKLFF.